Below, one T cell receptor beta chain is given with its context. The protocol was immunoSEQ multiplex PCR, while the TCRdb copy is restricted to in-frame clones and leaves out a portion. The top ten clones hold roughly 22% of a sample with around 12,000 clones, approximately 79% of them seen once. The source of the sample is a study of T cells after somatic rescue of genetic block. The germline V and J ends were trimmed by 4 bases and 0 bases, with 11 bases remaining between them. The CDR3 sequence is 15 residues long. Germline CDR1 and CDR2: SGDLS and YYNGEE. The clonotype originates from a boy younger than 18. The sample consisted of peripheral blood mononuclear cells (PBMCs). The chain joins TRBV9 to TRBJ2-1; D ambiguous. The CDR3 reads CASSPRVSSYNEQFF. The DNA for the CDR3 is TGTGCCAGCAGCCCCCGAGTCAGCTCCTACAATGAGCAGTTCTTC.